The text below deals with one T cell receptor (beta chain). This sample was included in a study of cytomegalovirus exposure and HLA in healthy donors. In the PCR, 60 Vbeta and 13 Jbeta primers were used. Repertoires were generated with immunoSEQ multiplex PCR, while TCRdb's copy carries only in-frame clones and drops some. Of 150,000 to 200,000 clones in the sample, roughly four fifths were seen once. This TCR derives from a man aged 18 to 30 in good health and CMV-seronegative. Input material: PBMCs.

The CDR3, as DNA: TGTGCCAGCAGCTTAGGGGCGAGAGAAGCCAAAAACATTCAGTACTTC. Encoded protein: CASSLGAREAKNIQYF. The chain carries TRBV7-9 and TRBJ2-4; D is undetermined. The V end lost 1 base, the J end lost 0 bases, and 10 bases lay between the germline ends. Germline values: CDR1 SEHNR, CDR2 FQNEAQ (reference sequence). The CDR3 totals 16 residues.